This T cell receptor (beta chain) was observed in a study of shared clonotypes between healthy human individuals. When replicate PCRs were run on sorted subsets, they used about 220 ng DNA, 30,000 to 35,000 T cell genomes. TCRdb keeps only in-frame clones here, not all; method: immunoSEQ multiplex PCR. In the table there are over 750,000 clones, 96% of which are singletons. Naive CD8 cells lacked CD45RO and underwent positive selection for CCR7, leaving out terminally differentiated effector memory CD45RA+ cells. This TCR derives from a young man in good health. The sample comprised naive CD8+ T cells sorted from blood.

CDR3 protein: CASSLDLSGLVYNEQFF. The CDR3 coding sequence is TGTGCCAGCAGCTTAGATCTTTCCGGACTAGTTTACAATGAGCAGTTCTTC. This chain joins TRBV11-2 and TRBJ2-1; 7 nucleotides agree with TRBD2. With V trimmed by 0 bases and J by 4 bases, 9 bases remained unmatched. Germline CDR1 SGHAT, CDR2 FQNNGV. This CDR3 region has 17 residues. The full variable domain, completed using reference TRBV11-2 and TRBJ2-1, is EAGVAQSPRYKIIEKRQSVAFWCNPISGHATLYWYQQILGQGPKLLIQFQNNGVVDDSQLPKDRFSAERLKGVDSTLKIQPAKLEDSAVYLCASSLDLSGLVYNEQFFGPGTRLTVL.